The next 20 T cell receptor beta chains were all read from a single sample in a study of T cell clonality in common variable immunodeficiency. Sequenced by immunoSEQ multiplex PCR; TCRdb stores in-frame clones only, minus some. The sample is made up of roughly 25,000 clones, none counted only once. Their recognized antigens are unknown. Study outcomes and limitations: Fewer deletions and N-nucleotide insertions were reportedly seen in common variable immunodeficiency TCR beta sequences.

The sample was peripheral blood mononuclear cells. These receptor sequences come from a human donor with common variable immunodeficiency.

This clone occurred many times. Read sequence stops 3 residues before the CDR3 end, and the germline J gene provides the missing end. The chain uses TRBV6-2 or TRBV6-3 and TRBJ1-1; D uncertain. The germline V gene encodes CDR1 MNHEY and CDR2 SVGEGT. CDR3 length: 14 residues. The CDR3 is CASSRNTPHAIAFF. Incomplete CDR3 DNA: TGTGCCAGCAGTCGAAACACACCGCATGCCATC.

This clone was counted at least ten times. Read data end 3 residues before the CDR3 end; the end is taken from the germline J gene. This chain uses TRBV6-2 or TRBV6-3 with TRBJ2-2; D remains ambiguous. V was trimmed by 6 bases and J by 2 bases, leaving 4 bases between them. This CDR3 is built from 12 residues. In germline, CDR1 is MNHEY, CDR2 SVGEGT. This CDR3 is CASRRNTGELFF. The covered CDR3 bases are TGTGCCAGCAGGCGAAACACCGGGGAG.

Points on this clone: The read falls 3 residues short of the CDR3 end, and the missing part is taken from the germline J gene. The chain recombines TRBV5-1 with TRBJ2-3, with TRBD1 as a possible D gene (6 bases). Per germline, CDR1 SGHRS and CDR2 YFSETQ. The germline V and J ends were trimmed by 3 bases and 1 base, with 24 bases remaining between them. The CDR3 length is 19 residues. The sequenced part of the CDR3 DNA is TGCGCCAGCAGCTCGACAGGCCCGAGACTACCTACCGGCACAGATACG. It yields the protein CASSSTGPRLPTGTDT. The entire CDR3 protein is CASSSTGPRLPTGTDTQYF.

This clone was found many times. The CDR3 extends 3 residues past the end of the read, so its final part is completed from the germline J gene. This chain joins TRBV6-2 or TRBV6-3 and TRBJ1-1; D unclear. V was pared by 5 bases and J by 0 bases, with 7 bases between. The CDR3 runs to 13 residues. Germline V gives CDR1 MNHEY, CDR2 SVGEGT. The CDR3 is CASSRHMNTEAFF. CDR3 DNA (partial): TGTGCCAGCAGTAGGCACATGAACACTGAA.

This clone occurred a few times. The read falls 3 residues short of the CDR3 end, and the missing part is taken from the germline J gene. V usage is TRBV18 and J usage is TRBJ2-2; TRBD1 aligns across 8 bases. The J segment lost 5 bases and the V segment lost 2 bases, leaving 10 bases of the junction unmatched. The CDR3 is 17 amino acids. Per germline, CDR1 KGHSH and CDR2 LQKENI. The DNA read from the CDR3 is TGTGCCAGCTCACCAGAAGGACAGGGTCCGGGAACCGGGGAG. This encodes CASSPEGQGPGTGE. From start to end, the CDR3 is CASSPEGQGPGTGELFF.

The table lists this clone with many counts. Read sequence stops 3 residues before the CDR3 end, and the germline J gene provides the missing end. The chain joins TRBV29-1 to TRBJ1-1; 7 nucleotides match TRBD1. Germline V gene lookup returns CDR1 SQVTM and CDR2 ANQGSEA. CDR3 length: 15 amino acids. Losses at the gene ends were 4 bases for V and 1 base for J; bases not matched to a gene: 9. CDR3 DNA (partial): TGCAGCGTTGTCGAGGGGGCGCGGGGGAACACTGAA. It encodes CSVVEGARGNTE. The entire CDR3 sequence reads CSVVEGARGNTEAFF.

This clone was detected ten times or more. The read stops 3 residues short of the end of the CDR3; the missing end is completed from the germline J gene. The chain carries TRBV18 and TRBJ2-1; 7 positions agree with TRBD1. V lost 3 bases, J lost 4 bases, and 6 bases stayed unmatched. The CDR3 contains 15 residues. CDR1 KGHSH and CDR2 LQKENI come from the germline V gene. CDR3 DNA, as far as it was read: TGTGCCAGCTCACCCCAGACAGGGATATACAATGAG. Protein product: CASSPQTGIYNE. The CDR3, in full, reads CASSPQTGIYNEQFF.

This clone was observed a handful of times. The read halts 3 residues ahead of the CDR3 end, with the missing end drawn from the germline J gene. This chain joins TRBV2 and TRBJ1-5; 8 nucleotides align to TRBD1. The trim removed 4 bases at V and 5 bases at J, leaving 4 bases unmatched. The CDR3 has 14 amino acids. Germline V gene sequence: CDR1 SNHLY, CDR2 FYNNEI. Incomplete CDR3 DNA: TGTGCCAGCAGTGTTGGACAGGGTCATCAGCCC. Amino acid sequence: CASSVGQGHQP. The entire CDR3 protein is CASSVGQGHQPQHF.

This clone has only a few counts. Read data end 3 residues before the CDR3 end; the end is taken from the germline J gene. The sample carries other DNA sequences with the same CDR3. The chain is built from TRBV7-2 and TRBJ2-1; D gene unclear. The CDR3 spans 15 residues. V lost 1 base and J lost 0, with 7 bases in between. CDR1 and CDR2 (germline): SGHTA, FQGNSA. The CDR3 loop reads CASSLVYSSYNEQFF. CDR3 bases read: TGTGCCAGCAGCTTAGTCTACAGCTCCTACAATGAG.

This clone appeared many times. CDR3 bases read: TGCGCCAGCAGCTTGGTGGCAGGGGGAGGCTTGGATACG. Its translation: CASSLVAGGGLDT. The complete CDR3 protein is CASSLVAGGGLDTQYF. This chain joins TRBV5-1 and TRBJ2-3, with D possibly TRBD1 on 7 matching bases. The read terminates 3 residues ahead of where the CDR3 ends, so the germline J gene completes it. CDR1 is SGHRS and CDR2 is YFSETQ in the germline V gene. This CDR3 has 16 residues. Trimming stripped 0 bases from V and 6 bases from J, with 17 bases between.

This clone came up a few times. The read finishes 3 residues shy of the CDR3 end, and the germline J gene is used to complete it. V and J are TRBV5-1 and TRBJ2-7; 10 bases line up with TRBD2. In germline, CDR1 is SGHRS, CDR2 YFSETQ. The CDR3 runs 16 residues. The V and J ends lost 0 bases and 5 bases, in that order; junction bases with no gene match: 8. The sequenced part of the CDR3 DNA is TGCGCCAGCAGCTTGGCCCCAGCGGGAGGGCCGAACGAG. Its translation is CASSLAPAGGPNE. The full CDR3 reads CASSLAPAGGPNEQYF.

On this clone itself: The CDR3 end is not reached by the read, which stops 3 residues before it; the germline J gene fills it in. The chain uses TRBV5-1 and TRBJ2-3, with TRBD2 matching over 7 bases. The CDR3 length is 16 residues. With V trimmed by 2 bases and J by 0 bases, 6 bases remained unmatched. Per germline, CDR1 SGHRS and CDR2 YFSETQ. The sequenced part of the CDR3 DNA is TGCGCCAGCAGCTTTGGGCTAGCGGACAGCACAGATACG. This encodes CASSFGLADSTDT. The full CDR3 reads CASSFGLADSTDTQYF.

This clone was detected many times. Partial CDR3 DNA: TGCAGTGCTAGAGGGAGGACTGACTGGTACCAAGAGACC. It encodes CSARGRTDWYQET. The whole CDR3 region reads CSARGRTDWYQETQYF. The chain joins TRBV20-1 to TRBJ2-5; D might be TRBD2 (5 bases). The sequenced fragment ends 3 residues before the CDR3 boundary, so the rest is inferred from the germline J gene. The V end was cut by 1 base, the J end by 0 bases, with 15 bases between. The CDR3 runs 16 residues. Germline-derived CDR1 and CDR2 are DFQATT and SNEGSKA (reference sequence).

A few counts support this clone. Coverage ceases 3 residues before the CDR3 finishes, and the germline J gene fills in the end. The rearrangement uses TRBV5-5 and TRBJ2-1; possible D gene TRBD2, 6 bases. The CDR3 runs 14 residues. The germline V gene has CDR1 SGHKS and CDR2 YYEKEE (reference sequence). The germline V and J ends were trimmed by 3 bases and 8 bases, with 15 bases remaining between them. This chain's CDR3 is CASSSSANGDEQFF. The covered CDR3 bases are TGTGCCAGCAGCTCTAGCGCAAATGGGGATGAG. The full variable domain, completed using reference TRBV5-5 and TRBJ2-1, is DAGVTQSPTHLIKTRGQQVTLRCSPISGHKSVSWYQQVLGQGPQFIFQYYEKEERGRGNFPDRFSARQFPNYSSELNVNALLLGDSALYLCASSSSANGDEQFFGPGTRLTVL.

This clone was seen at least ten times. The sequence runs out 3 residues before the end of the CDR3; the remainder is reconstructed from the germline J gene. The chain recombines TRBV5-4 with TRBJ2-4; 8 nucleotides line up with TRBD1. CDR1 and CDR2 (germline): SGHNT, YYREEE (reference sequence). The trim removed 3 bases at V and 7 bases at J, leaving 6 bases unmatched. The CDR3 covers 14 residues. CDR3 bases read: TGTGCCAGCAGCTCGGACAGGGCCCGGAACATT. Its translation is CASSSDRARNI. The full CDR3 protein reads CASSSDRARNIQYF.

This clone was picked up a small number of times. The read ends 3 residues shy of where the CDR3 ends; the end is completed using the germline J gene. The chain recombines TRBV20-1 with TRBJ2-7; a possible D gene is TRBD1 (5 bases). Trimming left V 3 bases short and J 3 bases short, with 18 bases between. The CDR3 runs to 15 residues. Germline-derived CDR1 and CDR2 are DFQATT and SNEGSKA (reference sequence). Partial CDR3 DNA: TGCAGTGCTAGTCCCATGACAGAATTTAACTACGAG. Translation: CSASPMTEFNYE. The entire CDR3 sequence reads CSASPMTEFNYEQYF.

About this clone itself: The CDR3 end falls 3 residues outside the read, so it is completed with the germline J gene. The gene calls are TRBV18 and TRBJ1-4; 7 bases match TRBD1. Trimming cost V 5 bases and J 8 bases; bases outside gene matches: 8. The CDR3 totals 14 residues. From germline, CDR1 is KGHSH and CDR2 LQKENI. CDR3 region: CASSVDRSKEKLFF. The CDR3 bases that were read are TGTGCCAGCTCAGTGGACAGGAGTAAGGAAAAA.

There are a few counts of this clone. The read terminates 3 residues ahead of where the CDR3 ends, so the germline J gene completes it. This chain uses TRBV2 with TRBJ2-1; TRBD2 aligns across 7 bases. The CDR3 totals 13 residues. The germline V gene has CDR1 SNHLY and CDR2 FYNNEI. The junction had 9 bases not matched to a gene; V was cut back by 7 bases and J by 9 bases. CDR3 residues: CASKLATSGEQFF. The sequenced CDR3 bases are TGTGCCAGCAAACTAGCGACCTCCGGTGAG.

There are many counts of this clone. The observed sequence ends 3 residues before the CDR3 terminus, with the missing tail filled in from the germline J gene. V gene TRBV10-1 combines with J gene TRBJ2-7; tentatively, D is TRBD1 (5 bases). The CDR3 runs to 15 residues. Germline CDR1 WNHNN, CDR2 SYGVQD (reference sequence). The V and J ends lost 10 bases and 2 bases respectively, with 21 bases between them. CDR3 bases read: TGCGCCACCCAGGGCAGAAAAAACAAAACCTACGAG. Encoded protein: CATQGRKNKTYE. The whole CDR3 protein is CATQGRKNKTYEQYF.

This clone was observed at least ten times. The read comes to an end 3 residues before the CDR3 does, leaving the germline J gene to fill in the end. The chain is built from TRBV20-1 and TRBJ2-1; TRBD2 aligns across 11 bases. The germline V gene encodes CDR1 DFQATT and CDR2 SNEGSKA (reference sequence). The junction had 6 bases not matched to a gene; V was cut back by 5 bases and J by 9 bases. The CDR3 contains 13 residues. CDR3 protein: CSAFSGGAFEQFF. Partial CDR3 DNA: TGCAGTGCTTTTAGCGGGGGGGCGTTTGAG.